These 2 T cell receptor beta chains came from one sample sequenced in a study of blood T cell repertoires in COVID-19. The method was immunoSEQ multiplex PCR; TCRdb's version includes in-frame clones alone and lacks a portion of them. Among about 40,000 clones, roughly four fifths were seen once, and the ten largest hold 2.6%. Input material: peripheral blood. These receptors were collected from a woman aged 55-70 years with acute or convalescent COVID-19.

The rearrangement uses TRBV6-5 and TRBJ1-3; D unclear. V was shortened by 2 bases and J by 1 base, with 12 bases between the two germline ends. This CDR3 has 16 amino acids. The germline V gene has CDR1 MNHEY and CDR2 SVGAGI. The CDR3 loop is CASSYTWELSGNTIYF. The CDR3 nucleotides read TGTGCCAGCAGTTACACCTGGGAGTTATCTGGAAACACCATATATTTT.

This chain uses TRBV9 with TRBJ2-3, with D tentatively TRBD2 (6 bases). Trimming shortened V by 3 bases and J by 0 bases, and 14 bases separated the two germline ends. Germline-derived CDR1 and CDR2 are SGDLS and YYNGEE. The CDR3 has 16 residues. The CDR3 reads CASSAVSGTSTDTQYF. CDR3 DNA: TGTGCCAGCAGCGCAGTCTCCGGGACTAGCACAGATACGCAGTATTTT.